This is a list of T cell receptor beta chains from one sample in a study of blood T cell repertoires in COVID-19. Here immunoSEQ multiplex PCR was the method, and the copy in TCRdb shows in-frame clones only, minus some. Of about 23,000 clones listed, about 80% are singletons. The sequenced sample consisted of peripheral blood. The receptors here all came from a man between 65 and 85 years old with acute or convalescent COVID-19. Both conserved end residues are part of each CDR3. A D gene is named only where the DNA matches it firmly. Clone size is given for some rows only: seen once, a few or many times, or a class if the clone is expanded.

J gene | V gene | D gene | clone size | CDR3 protein | CDR3 DNA
TRBJ2-1 | TRBV7-3 | TRBD2 | . | CASSFGGSNEQFF | TGTGCCAGCAGCTTCGGCGGGAGTAATGAGCAGTTCTTC
TRBJ1-2 | TRBV5-1 | TRBD1 | . | CASSFGTGGAIGGYTF | TGCGCCAGCAGCTTCGGGACAGGGGGCGCGATAGGTGGCTACACCTTC
TRBJ1-3 | TRBV3-1/TRBV3-2 | TRBD1 | . | CASSDPGTASGNTIYF | TGTGCCAGCAGCGACCCGGGGACAGCCTCTGGAAACACCATATATTTT
TRBJ1-5 | TRBV7-8 | TRBD1 | . | CASSQLTGLNQPQHF | TGTGCCAGCAGCCAGCTGACAGGGCTCAATCAGCCCCAGCATTTT
TRBJ1-4 | TRBV5-6 | . | once | CASSRSTGRGGEKLFF | TGTGCCAGCAGCCGATCTACGGGCAGGGGTGGCGAAAAACTGTTTTTT
TRBJ2-3 | TRBV13 | . | . | CASNPWAPSTDTQYF | TGTGCCAGCAACCCCTGGGCGCCTAGCACAGATACGCAGTATTTT
TRBJ2-1 | TRBV6-4 | . | . | CASREQATNSYNEQFF | TGTGCCAGCAGAGAACAGGCTACTAACTCCTACAATGAGCAGTTCTTC
TRBJ1-1 | TRBV27 | TRBD1 | . | CASSPRTGPTEAFF | TGTGCCAGCAGTCCACGGACAGGGCCGACTGAAGCTTTCTTT
TRBJ2-7 | TRBV2 | TRBD2 | . | CASRAGSSYEQYF | TGTGCCAGCCGAGCGGGGAGCTCCTACGAGCAGTACTTC
TRBJ1-4 | TRBV5-4 | . | . | CASSVKDSNNEKLFF | TGTGCCAGCAGCGTCAAGGACAGTAATAATGAAAAACTGTTTTTT
TRBJ2-3 | TRBV5-1 | TRBD2 | . | CASSRPSGGTDTQYF | TGCGCCAGCAGCAGACCTAGCGGGGGCACAGATACGCAGTATTTT
TRBJ1-5 | TRBV9 | . | . | CASSVGADSNQPQHF | TGTGCCAGCAGCGTAGGTGCAGATAGCAATCAGCCCCAGCATTTT
TRBJ2-5 | TRBV7-2 | TRBD2 | . | CASSSAGGETQYF | TGTGCCAGCAGCTCGGCGGGAGGGGAGACCCAGTACTTC
TRBJ1-1 | TRBV7-9 | TRBD1 | . | CASSITGGLSEAFF | TGTGCCAGCAGCATTACAGGGGGCTTAAGTGAAGCTTTCTTT
TRBJ2-3 | TRBV18 | . | . | CASSPVGVLGTDTQYF | TGTGCCAGCTCACCGGTGGGAGTCCTGGGCACAGATACGCAGTATTTT
TRBJ1-1 | TRBV6-5 | TRBD1 | . | CASRGPSGGPIFF | TGTGCCAGCAGGGGTCCCTCAGGGGGCCCGATTTTCTTT
TRBJ1-2 | TRBV11-1 | . | . | CASSLARDVPGYTF | TGTGCCAGCAGCTTAGCGCGGGATGTTCCTGGCTACACCTTC
TRBJ2-7 | TRBV7-9 | TRBD1 | . | CASSQGGQGRHEQYF | TGTGCCAGCAGCCAGGGGGGACAGGGTCGACACGAGCAGTACTTC
TRBJ2-5 | TRBV7-6 | TRBD2 | once | CASSIIAGGGETQYF | TGTGCCAGCAGCATCATAGCGGGAGGGGGCGAGACCCAGTACTTC
TRBJ2-3 | TRBV9 | . | . | CASSGSGTQYF | TGTGCCAGCAGTGGCTCGGGTACGCAGTATTTT
TRBJ2-5 | TRBV6-6 | TRBD2 | . | CASSLGLAGGPYQETQYF | TGTGCCAGCAGTCTGGGACTAGCGGGAGGACCGTACCAAGAGACCCAGTACTTC
TRBJ2-1 | TRBV5-1 | TRBD2 | . | CASSYLAGDYNEQFF | TGCGCCAGCAGCTATCTAGCGGGCGACTACAATGAGCAGTTCTTC
TRBJ1-2 | TRBV25-1 | . | . | CASSGGQPNYGYTF | TGTGCCAGCAGTGGCGGACAGCCGAACTATGGCTACACCTTC
TRBJ1-1 | TRBV6-6 | TRBD1 | . | CASRVSGTGGAEAFF | TGTGCCAGCAGAGTCTCAGGGACAGGGGGAGCTGAAGCTTTCTTT
TRBJ1-5 | TRBV27 | . | . | CASSPEWAQPQHF | TGTGCCAGCAGTCCCGAATGGGCTCAGCCCCAGCATTTT
TRBJ1-2 | TRBV5-1 | . | . | CASSEEGEYGYTF | TGCGCCAGCAGTGAAGAAGGGGAATATGGCTACACCTTC
TRBJ1-1 | TRBV7-2 | . | . | CASSLAGVNTEAFF | TGTGCCAGCAGCTTGGCAGGGGTGAACACTGAAGCTTTCTTT
TRBJ2-3 | TRBV4-2 | TRBD2 | . | CASSQSRGRTSVSTDTQYF | TGTGCCAGCAGCCAATCCCGAGGAAGGACTAGCGTAAGCACAGATACGCAGTATTTT
TRBJ2-3 | TRBV18 | . | few | CASSPSTGNQDTQYF | TGTGCCAGCTCACCTTCAACAGGGAACCAAGATACGCAGTATTTT
TRBJ1-2 | TRBV7-8 | TRBD1 | . | CASSADRNYGYTF | TGTGCCAGCAGCGCGGACAGGAACTATGGCTACACCTTC
TRBJ2-3 | TRBV6-6 | TRBD1 | . | CASSPGQGMADTQYF | TGTGCCAGCAGTCCGGGACAGGGGATGGCAGATACGCAGTATTTT
TRBJ1-1 | TRBV9 | . | . | CASSVSPASISTEAFF | TGTGCCAGCAGCGTAAGCCCCGCATCGATTAGCACTGAAGCTTTCTTT
TRBJ1-1 | TRBV11-3 | . | . | CASSLTRNTEAFF | TGTGCCAGCAGCTTAACGAGGAACACTGAAGCTTTCTTT
TRBJ2-5 | TRBV5-4 | . | . | CASSLLLRGETQYF | TGTGCCAGCAGCCTCCTACTACGGGGGGAGACCCAGTACTTC
TRBJ2-7 | TRBV27 | TRBD1 | . | CATGQGDYEQYF | TGTGCCACCGGACAGGGGGACTACGAGCAGTACTTC
TRBJ2-1 | TRBV5-1 | . | . | CASSFNINEQFF | TGCGCCAGCAGCTTTAATATCAATGAGCAGTTCTTC
TRBJ2-7 | TRBV10-3 | . | . | CAISATRPSYEQYF | TGTGCCATCAGTGCGACTAGACCCTCCTACGAGCAGTACTTC
TRBJ1-2 | TRBV21-1 | . | . | CASSISAGGYTF | TGTGCCAGCAGCATCTCCGCGGGAGGCTACACCTTC
TRBJ2-2 | TRBV27 | TRBD2 | . | CASSPGTSEGTGELFF | TGTGCCAGCAGTCCTGGGACTAGCGAGGGCACCGGGGAGCTGTTTTTT
TRBJ2-1 | TRBV7-6 | . | . | CASSADYAGEQFF | TGTGCCAGCAGCGCTGACTATGCGGGCGAGCAGTTCTTC
TRBJ2-4 | TRBV6-6 | . | once | CASSYLEQGGAIQYF | TGTGCCAGCAGTTATTTGGAACAGGGTGGAGCCATTCAGTACTTC
TRBJ2-5 | TRBV19 | . | . | CASSVQGSDETQYF | TGTGCCAGTAGCGTACAGGGATCCGACGAGACCCAGTACTTC
TRBJ1-1 | TRBV10-1 | . | . | CASRDSMNTEAFF | TGCGCCAGCAGGGACAGCATGAACACTGAAGCTTTCTTT
TRBJ1-2 | TRBV6-5 | . | few | CASSYRGRGNQGYTF | TGTGCCAGCAGTTACAGGGGCAGGGGCAATCAGGGCTACACCTTC